A selection of T cell receptor beta chains follows, all from one sample in a study of persistence of HIV-infected CD4 T cells. Here immunoSEQ multiplex PCR was the method, and the copy in TCRdb shows in-frame clones only, minus some. The repertoire holds about 46,000 clones, with around 89% as singletons. Their antigens are not known. Sequences were derived from CD4+ T cells sorted from PBMCs after approximately 20-hour stimulation, sampled from a patient who received antiretroviral therapy. The receptor source for this set is an adult woman with HIV who was CMV-seropositive. Each CDR3 is given without its conserved first and last residue. The order of the fields is clone size, V gene, J gene, CDR3 protein. The size of a clone is reported for some rows only, either as once, few or many, or as a class for expanded clones.

abundance: NA; v_gene: TRBV7-2; j_gene: TRBJ1-2; CDR3aa: ASSSPGRGLYGYT
abundance: NA; v_gene: TRBV5-6; j_gene: TRBJ2-1; CDR3aa: ASSLDRGDEQF
abundance: NA; v_gene: TRBV5-1; j_gene: TRBJ2-5; CDR3aa: ASSMRDSVRETQY
abundance: NA; v_gene: TRBV5-1; j_gene: TRBJ2-3; CDR3aa: ASSSDKGTDTQY
abundance: NA; v_gene: TRBV28; j_gene: TRBJ2-5; CDR3aa: ASSSTARGGETQY
abundance: NA; v_gene: TRBV5-4; j_gene: TRBJ1-2; CDR3aa: ASSLDQRPWMDYGYT
abundance: NA; v_gene: TRBV19; j_gene: TRBJ2-7; CDR3aa: ASSISDRSYEQY
abundance: NA; v_gene: TRBV19; j_gene: TRBJ1-2; CDR3aa: ASSQDRGEGYT
abundance: NA; v_gene: TRBV9; j_gene: TRBJ2-5; CDR3aa: ASRIRGPRTSRETQY
abundance: NA; v_gene: TRBV6-5; j_gene: TRBJ1-2; CDR3aa: ASRPGDGGYT
abundance: NA; v_gene: TRBV24-1; j_gene: TRBJ2-1; CDR3aa: ATSGDRGNNEQF
abundance: NA; v_gene: TRBV7-2; j_gene: TRBJ1-2; CDR3aa: ASSLGQGHGYT
abundance: NA; v_gene: TRBV27; j_gene: TRBJ2-3; CDR3aa: ASSLGLAGNTDTQY
abundance: NA; v_gene: TRBV28; j_gene: TRBJ2-3; CDR3aa: ASSLWQLAYRTDTQY
abundance: few; v_gene: TRBV6-5; j_gene: TRBJ1-2; CDR3aa: ASSRPGASYGYT
abundance: NA; v_gene: TRBV28; j_gene: TRBJ1-1; CDR3aa: ASGTVLNTEAF
abundance: NA; v_gene: TRBV7-9; j_gene: TRBJ1-6; CDR3aa: ASSLKGQGDSPLH
abundance: NA; v_gene: TRBV19; j_gene: TRBJ1-5; CDR3aa: ASSIDQDLSNQPQH